A single sample gave rise to the 10 T cell receptor beta chains below, sequenced in a study of neurological immune-mediated disorders (dated by TCRdb to about 2019). The library was obtained by 5' RACE. For sequencing, an Illumina HiSeq 2500 was employed. TCRdb applied fastp at Q25 and MiXCR to the public reads, then kept only in-frame beta chains. Under each unique CDR3 protein, matching rows form one entry showing the most common genes and DNA. The sample table shows tens of thousands of distinct CDR3 sequences, and 10% to 12% are seen once. 1.5% to 2% of the sample is held by the ten biggest clonotypes. The sequencing input was PBMCs. The receptor source for this set is a man in his sixties in good health.

For this clonotype: Given the absence of the conserved phenylalanine or tryptophan at the CDR3 end, a read error is likely. The chain couples TRBV7-3 to TRBJ2-2; D not certain. V was shortened by 3 bases and J by 7 bases, with 6 bases between the two germline ends. The germline V gene has CDR1 SGHTA and CDR2 FQGTGA. CDR3 length: 12 residues. The CDR3 region has the DNA TGTGCCAGCAGCTTCGTAGGCGGGGAGCTGTTTTCT. Translated: CASSFVGGELFS.

This clonotype was detected ten times or more. V and J are TRBV20-1 and TRBJ2-4, with D possibly TRBD1 on 6 matching bases. V lost 3 bases and J lost 0, with 9 bases in between. The V gene's germline CDR1 is DFQATT and CDR2 SNEGSKA (reference sequence). This CDR3 is 14 amino acids long. CDR3 nucleotide sequence: TGCAGTGCTAGGGGGGCCCTAGCCAAAAACATTCAGTACTTC. It is translated as CSARGALAKNIQYF.

This clonotype was recorded many times. The V and J genes are TRBV5-1 and TRBJ2-1; D is possibly TRBD2 (6 bases). The germline V gene has CDR1 SGHRS and CDR2 YFSETQ. The germline V and J ends were trimmed by 5 bases and 5 bases, with 14 bases remaining between them. There are 14 residues in the CDR3. The CDR3 here is CASRSGDINNEQFF. In nucleotides, the CDR3 is TGCGCCAGCAGGTCGGGGGATATTAACAATGAGCAGTTCTTC.

This clonotype was seen many times. The chain employs TRBV20-1 and TRBJ1-1; D is possibly TRBD1 (6 bases). V was shortened by 7 bases and J by 2 bases, with 14 bases between the two germline ends. Germline lookup yields CDR1 DFQATT and CDR2 SNEGSKA (reference sequence). CDR3 length: 13 amino acids. The CDR3 DNA is TGCAGTGGGCAGGGGAGAAGCAACACTGAAGCTTTCTTT. This gives the protein CSGQGRSNTEAFF.

The chain is built from TRBV5-1 and TRBJ1-5; D gene uncertain. V was trimmed by 4 bases and J by 8 bases, leaving 16 bases between them. The CDR3 extends over 14 amino acids. Germline-derived CDR1 and CDR2 are SGHRS and YFSETQ. The CDR3 here is CASSPDGVGEPQHF. In DNA form, the CDR3 reads TGCGCCAGCAGCCCCGACGGGGTCGGGGAGCCCCAGCATTTT.

This clonotype came up many times. The chain recombines TRBV6-6 with TRBJ1-1; D gene unclear. The CDR3 consists of 13 residues. Germline V gene data show CDR1 as MNHNY and CDR2 as SVGAGI (reference sequence). The germline V and J ends were trimmed by 5 bases and 1 base, with 8 bases remaining between them. The CDR3 loop is CASSNLGNTEAFF. CDR3 nucleotide sequence: TGTGCCAGCAGTAATTTAGGGAACACTGAAGCTTTCTTT.

For this clonotype: This may be a read error, as it is one base from a much larger clone. The chain employs TRBV29-1 and TRBJ2-5; no reliable D call. The germline V gene has CDR1 SQVTM and CDR2 ANQGSEA. V was cut by 6 bases and J by 5 bases, with 16 bases left in between. The CDR3 spans 13 residues. The CDR3 nucleotides are TGCAGCGTCGGAGACCTAGGTGTGGAGACCCAGTACTTC. Residues: CSVGDLGVETQYF. The full variable domain, rest sourced from reference TRBV29-1 and TRBJ2-5, is SAVISQKPSRDICQRGTSLTIQCQVDSQVTMMFWYRQQPGQSLTLIATANQGSEATYESGFVIDKFPISRPNLTFSTLTVSNMSPEDSSIYLCSVGDLGVETQYFGPGTRLLVL.

There are many counts of this clonotype. The chain joins TRBV27 to TRBJ1-2, with D possibly matching TRBD1 (5 bases). V gave up 2 bases and J gave up 4 bases, with 14 bases separating them. CDR1 and CDR2 (germline): MNHEY, SMNVEV (reference sequence). CDR3 size: 15 residues. The CDR3 nucleotides read TGTGCCAGCAGTTTAAGGTCCCAGGGAATCTATGGCTACACCTTC. This translates into CASSLRSQGIYGYTF.

This clonotype came up many times. The V call is TRBV28, the J call TRBJ1-1, with D uncertain. The V end lost 7 bases, the J end lost 3 bases, and 18 bases lay between the germline ends. Germline values: CDR1 MDHEN, CDR2 SYDVKM. The CDR3 has 15 amino acids. The CDR3 sequence is CASTVPRSGDTEAFF. The CDR3 coding sequence is TGTGCCAGCACCGTTCCCCGCTCAGGTGACACTGAAGCTTTCTTT.

Many counts were recorded for this clonotype. CDR3 in DNA: TGTGCCAGCAGCGAAGGCCTGGGGGCGTACGAGCAGTACTTC. Its translation is CASSEGLGAYEQYF. The V call is TRBV7-9, the J call TRBJ2-7, with TRBD1 as a possible D gene (6 bases). The CDR3 runs to 14 residues. V lost 5 bases, J lost 4 bases, and 15 bases lay in between. Germline CDR1 is SEHNR and CDR2 is FQNEAQ (reference sequence).